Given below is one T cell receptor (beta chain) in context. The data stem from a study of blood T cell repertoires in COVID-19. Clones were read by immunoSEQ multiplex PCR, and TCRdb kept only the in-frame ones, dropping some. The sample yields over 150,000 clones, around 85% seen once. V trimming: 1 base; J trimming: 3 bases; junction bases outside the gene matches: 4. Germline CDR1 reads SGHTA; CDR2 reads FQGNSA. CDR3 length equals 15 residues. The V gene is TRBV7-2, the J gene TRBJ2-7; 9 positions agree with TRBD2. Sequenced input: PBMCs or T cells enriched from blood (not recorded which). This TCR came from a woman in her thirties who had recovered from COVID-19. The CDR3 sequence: CASSLVAGGDYEQYF. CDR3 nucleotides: TGTGCCAGCAGCTTAGTTGCGGGAGGGGACTACGAGCAGTACTTC.